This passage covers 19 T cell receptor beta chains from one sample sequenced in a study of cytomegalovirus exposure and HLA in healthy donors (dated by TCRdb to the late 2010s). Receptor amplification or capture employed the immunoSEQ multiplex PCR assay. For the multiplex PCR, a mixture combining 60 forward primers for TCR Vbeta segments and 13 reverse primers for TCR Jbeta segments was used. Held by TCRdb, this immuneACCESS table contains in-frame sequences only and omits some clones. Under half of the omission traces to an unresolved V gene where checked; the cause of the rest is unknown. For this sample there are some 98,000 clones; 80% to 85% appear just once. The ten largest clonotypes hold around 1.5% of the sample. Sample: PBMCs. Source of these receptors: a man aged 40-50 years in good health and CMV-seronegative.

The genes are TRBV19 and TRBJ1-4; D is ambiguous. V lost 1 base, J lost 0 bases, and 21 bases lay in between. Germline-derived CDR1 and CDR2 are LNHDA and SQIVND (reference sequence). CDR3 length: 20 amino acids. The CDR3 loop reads CASSIGVEVPRVATNEKLFF. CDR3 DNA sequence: TGTGCCAGTAGTATAGGCGTGGAAGTACCCCGGGTTGCAACTAATGAAAAACTGTTTTTT.

The CDR3 DNA reads as TGTGCCAGCATGGGACAGGGGGCTAACATTCAGTACTTC. Amino acids: CASMGQGANIQYF. The chain carries TRBV7-2 and TRBJ2-4; 12 bases fit TRBD1. CDR3 length: 13 residues. After removal of 7 bases from V and 7 bases from J, the junction contained 2 bases not matched to a gene. Germline V CDR1 and CDR2: SGHTA, FQGNSA.

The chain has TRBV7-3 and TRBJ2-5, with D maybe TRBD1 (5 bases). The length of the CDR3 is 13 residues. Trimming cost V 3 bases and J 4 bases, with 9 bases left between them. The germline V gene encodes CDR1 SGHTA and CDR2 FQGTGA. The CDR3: CASSFGHRETQYF. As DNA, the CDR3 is TGTGCCAGCAGCTTCGGACATAGAGAGACCCAGTACTTC.

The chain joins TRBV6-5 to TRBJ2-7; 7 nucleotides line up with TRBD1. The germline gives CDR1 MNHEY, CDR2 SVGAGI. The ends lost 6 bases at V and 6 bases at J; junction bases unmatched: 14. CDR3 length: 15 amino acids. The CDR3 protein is CASRSHGGQSAEQYF. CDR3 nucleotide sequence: TGTGCCAGCAGATCCCATGGGGGACAGTCCGCCGAGCAGTACTTC.

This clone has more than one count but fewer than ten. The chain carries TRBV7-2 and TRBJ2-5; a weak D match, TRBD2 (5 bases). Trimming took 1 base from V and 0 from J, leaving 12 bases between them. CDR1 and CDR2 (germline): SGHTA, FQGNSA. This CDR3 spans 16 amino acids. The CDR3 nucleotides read TGTGCCAGCAGCTTAGAGTCGGGGATGTACCAAGAGACCCAGTACTTC. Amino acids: CASSLESGMYQETQYF.

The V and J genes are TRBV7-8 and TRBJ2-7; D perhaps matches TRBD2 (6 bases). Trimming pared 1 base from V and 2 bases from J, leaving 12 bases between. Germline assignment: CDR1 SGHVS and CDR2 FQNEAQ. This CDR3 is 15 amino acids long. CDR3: CASSLGVTRTYEQYF. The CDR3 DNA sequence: TGTGCCAGCAGCTTAGGAGTGACTAGGACCTACGAGCAGTACTTC.

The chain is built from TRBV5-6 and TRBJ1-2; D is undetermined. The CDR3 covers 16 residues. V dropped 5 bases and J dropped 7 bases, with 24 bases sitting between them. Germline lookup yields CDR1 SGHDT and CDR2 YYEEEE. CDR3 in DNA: TGTGCCAGCAGGAAAAATGGCGGGGTTAAGGGTAGTGGCTACACCTTC. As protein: CASRKNGGVKGSGYTF.

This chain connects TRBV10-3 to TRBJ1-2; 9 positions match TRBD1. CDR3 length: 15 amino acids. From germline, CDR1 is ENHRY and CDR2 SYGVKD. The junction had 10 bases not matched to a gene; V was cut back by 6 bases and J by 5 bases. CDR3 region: CAISVGQGRQYGYTF. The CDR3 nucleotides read TGTGCCATCAGCGTTGGACAGGGGAGACAGTATGGCTACACCTTC.

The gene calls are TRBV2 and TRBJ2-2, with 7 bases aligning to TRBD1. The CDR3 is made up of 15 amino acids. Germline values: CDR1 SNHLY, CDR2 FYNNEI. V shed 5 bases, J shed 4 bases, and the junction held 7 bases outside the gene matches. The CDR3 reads CASSQGVLGTGELFF. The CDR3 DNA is TGTGCCAGCAGTCAGGGGGTATTGGGCACCGGGGAGCTGTTTTTT.

CDR3 coding DNA: TGTGCCAGCAGCGTAGACCCGAGGGGGCAGGGTGTCGATACGCAGTATTTT. Translation gives CASSVDPRGQGVDTQYF. The V gene is TRBV9, the J gene TRBJ2-3, with 7 bases that match TRBD1. The V gene's germline CDR1 is SGDLS and CDR2 YYNGEE. The CDR3 extends over 17 amino acids. V was pared by 0 bases and J by 6 bases, with 13 bases of the junction left unmatched.

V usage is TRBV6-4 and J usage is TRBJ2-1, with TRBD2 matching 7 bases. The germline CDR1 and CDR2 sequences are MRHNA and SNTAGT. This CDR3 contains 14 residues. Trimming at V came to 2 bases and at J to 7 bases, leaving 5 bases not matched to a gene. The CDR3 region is CASSDPLGGNEQFF. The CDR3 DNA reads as TGTGCCAGCAGTGACCCATTGGGGGGGAATGAGCAGTTCTTC.

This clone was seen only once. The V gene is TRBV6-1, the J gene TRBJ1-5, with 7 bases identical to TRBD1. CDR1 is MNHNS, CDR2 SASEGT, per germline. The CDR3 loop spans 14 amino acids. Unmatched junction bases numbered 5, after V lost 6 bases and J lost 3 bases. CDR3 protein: CASRGGQLNQPQHF. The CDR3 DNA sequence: TGTGCCAGCAGAGGGGGACAGCTCAATCAGCCCCAGCATTTT.

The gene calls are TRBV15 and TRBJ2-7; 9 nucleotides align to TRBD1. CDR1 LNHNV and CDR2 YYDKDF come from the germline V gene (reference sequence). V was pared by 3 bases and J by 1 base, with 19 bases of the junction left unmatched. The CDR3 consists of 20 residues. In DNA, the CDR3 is TGTGCCACCAGCAGTACCCCGAAGACAGGGGACAGGGATGAGTCCTACGAGCAGTACTTC. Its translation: CATSSTPKTGDRDESYEQYF. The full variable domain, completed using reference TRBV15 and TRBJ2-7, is DAMVIQNPRYQVTQFGKPVTLSCSQTLNHNVMYWYQQKSSQAPKLLFHYYDKDFNNEADTPDNFQSRRPNTSFCFLDIRSPGLGDTAMYLCATSSTPKTGDRDESYEQYFGPGTRLTVT.

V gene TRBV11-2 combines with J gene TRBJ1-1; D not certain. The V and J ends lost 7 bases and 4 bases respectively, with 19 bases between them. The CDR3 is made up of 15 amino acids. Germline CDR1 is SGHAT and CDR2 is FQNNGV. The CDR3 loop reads CASTSLAISVTEAFF. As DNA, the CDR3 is TGTGCCAGCACCTCATTGGCCATCTCAGTCACTGAAGCTTTCTTT.

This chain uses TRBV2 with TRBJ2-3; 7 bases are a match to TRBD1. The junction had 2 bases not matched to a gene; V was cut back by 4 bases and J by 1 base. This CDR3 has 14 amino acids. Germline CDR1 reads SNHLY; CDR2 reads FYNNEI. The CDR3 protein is CASSAGQGTDTQYF. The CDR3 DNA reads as TGTGCCAGCAGTGCCGGACAGGGCACAGATACGCAGTATTTT.

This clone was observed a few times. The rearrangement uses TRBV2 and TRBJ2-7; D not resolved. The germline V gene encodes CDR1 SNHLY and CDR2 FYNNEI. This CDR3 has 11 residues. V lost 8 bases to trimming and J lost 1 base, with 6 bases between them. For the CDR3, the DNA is TGTGCCAGCGGCCAGTCCTACGAGCAGTACTTC. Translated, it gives CASGQSYEQYF.

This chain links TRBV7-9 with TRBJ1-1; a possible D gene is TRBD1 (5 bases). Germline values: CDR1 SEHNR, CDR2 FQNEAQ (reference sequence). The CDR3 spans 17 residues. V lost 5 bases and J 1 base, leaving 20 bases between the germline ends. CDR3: CASSPLQGPLKNTEAFF. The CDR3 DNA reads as TGTGCCAGCAGCCCCTTGCAGGGTCCTTTAAAGAACACTGAAGCTTTCTTT.

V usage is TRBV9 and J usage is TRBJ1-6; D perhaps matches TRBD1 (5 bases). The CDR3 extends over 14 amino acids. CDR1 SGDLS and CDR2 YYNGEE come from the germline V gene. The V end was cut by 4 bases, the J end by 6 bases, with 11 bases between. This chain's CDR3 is CASSPRVGNSPLHF. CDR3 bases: TGTGCCAGCAGCCCCAGGGTCGGTAATTCACCCCTCCACTTT. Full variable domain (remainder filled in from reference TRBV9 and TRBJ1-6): DSGVTQTPKHLITATGQRVTLRCSPRSGDLSVYWYQQSLDQGLQFLIQYYNGEERAKGNILERFSAQQFPDLHSELNLSSLELGDSALYFCASSPRVGNSPLHFGNGTRLTVT.

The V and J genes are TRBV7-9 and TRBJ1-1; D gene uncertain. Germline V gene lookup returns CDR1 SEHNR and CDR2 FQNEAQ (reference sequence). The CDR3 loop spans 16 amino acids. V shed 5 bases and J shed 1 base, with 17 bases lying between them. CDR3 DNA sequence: TGTGCCAGCAGCAATCCGACCCGGGAGGGGAACACTGAAGCTTTCTTT. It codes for CASSNPTREGNTEAFF.